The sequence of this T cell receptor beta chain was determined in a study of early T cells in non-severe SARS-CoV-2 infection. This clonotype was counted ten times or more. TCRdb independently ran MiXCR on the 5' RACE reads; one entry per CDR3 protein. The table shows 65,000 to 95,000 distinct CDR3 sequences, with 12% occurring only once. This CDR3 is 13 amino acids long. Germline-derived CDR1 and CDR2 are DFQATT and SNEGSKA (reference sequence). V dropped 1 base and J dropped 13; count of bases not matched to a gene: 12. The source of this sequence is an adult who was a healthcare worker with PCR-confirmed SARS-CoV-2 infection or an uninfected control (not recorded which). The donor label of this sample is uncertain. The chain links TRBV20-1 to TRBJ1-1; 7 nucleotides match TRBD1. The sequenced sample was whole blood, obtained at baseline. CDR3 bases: TGCAGTGCTAGAGCCGAGGAAGGGGGCCGGGTTTTCTTT. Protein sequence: CSARAEEGGRVFF.